This T cell receptor beta chain was sequenced in a study of T cell changes during pregnancy in multiple sclerosis. The assay was immunoSEQ multiplex PCR, and TCRdb's table has in-frame clones only and misses some. Here the sample spans around 64,000 clones, 93% being singletons. The CDR3 spans 12 residues. Details on this clone: At one end, the junction sequence differs from germline, possibly due to a read error.

The chain joins TRBV23-1 to TRBJ2-2, with 8 bases fitting TRBD2. TRBV23-1 has ORF status, its function being uncertain. The sample was CD8+ T cells from peripheral blood mononuclear cells, taken in the third trimester of pregnancy. This TCR was recovered from a female donor with multiple sclerosis, enrolled in a pregnancy study. CDR3 residues: CATPGRDGGLFF. The CDR3 coding sequence is TGCGCCACCCCCGGGAGGGACGGGGGGCTGTTTTTT.